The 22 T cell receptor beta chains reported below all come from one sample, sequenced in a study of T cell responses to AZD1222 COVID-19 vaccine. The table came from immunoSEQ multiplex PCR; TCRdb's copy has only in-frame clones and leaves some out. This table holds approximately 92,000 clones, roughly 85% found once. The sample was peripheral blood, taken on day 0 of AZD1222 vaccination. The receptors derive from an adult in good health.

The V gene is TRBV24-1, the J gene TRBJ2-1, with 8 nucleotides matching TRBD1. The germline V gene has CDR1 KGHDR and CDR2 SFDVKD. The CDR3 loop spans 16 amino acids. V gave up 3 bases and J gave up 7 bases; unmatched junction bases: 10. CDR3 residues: CATSDKGQGWNNEQFF. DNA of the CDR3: TGTGCCACCAGTGATAAAGGACAGGGATGGAATAATGAGCAGTTCTTC.

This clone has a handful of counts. The CDR3 coding sequence is TGTGCCAGTAGTATCTCTATCCTAGCCAATGAGCAGTTCTTC. Translation: CASSISILANEQFF. This rearrangement joins TRBV19 to TRBJ2-1; TRBD2 is a possible D gene (5 bases). V was shortened by 3 bases and J by 6 bases, with 12 bases between the two germline ends. The CDR3 has 14 residues. Per the germline V gene, CDR1 is LNHDA and CDR2 is SQIVND (reference sequence).

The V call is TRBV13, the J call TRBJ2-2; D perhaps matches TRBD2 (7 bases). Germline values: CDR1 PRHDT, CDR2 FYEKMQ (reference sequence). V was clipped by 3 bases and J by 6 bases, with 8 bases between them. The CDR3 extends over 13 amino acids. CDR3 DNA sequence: TGTGCCAGCAGCTTCGGGGGGCCCGGGGAGCTGTTTTTT. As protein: CASSFGGPGELFF.

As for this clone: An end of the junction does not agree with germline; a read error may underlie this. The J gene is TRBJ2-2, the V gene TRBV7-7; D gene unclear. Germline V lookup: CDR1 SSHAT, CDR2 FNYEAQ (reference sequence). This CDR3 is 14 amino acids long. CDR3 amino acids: CASSLWANTGELFF. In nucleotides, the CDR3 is TGTGCTAGCAGCTTATGGGCCAACACCGGGGAGCTGTTTTTT.

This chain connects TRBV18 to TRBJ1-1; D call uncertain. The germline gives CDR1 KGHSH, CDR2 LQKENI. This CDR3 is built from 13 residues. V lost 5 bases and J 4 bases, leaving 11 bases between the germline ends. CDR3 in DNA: TGTGCCAGCTCAACCAGCCGGGGCACTGAAGCTTTCTTT. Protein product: CASSTSRGTEAFF.

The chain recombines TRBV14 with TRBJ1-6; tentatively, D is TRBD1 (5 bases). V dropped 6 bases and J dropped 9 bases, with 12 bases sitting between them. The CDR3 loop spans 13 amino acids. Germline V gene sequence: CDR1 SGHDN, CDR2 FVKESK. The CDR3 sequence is CASRLTGASPLHF. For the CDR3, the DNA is TGTGCCAGCAGACTCACAGGCGCTTCACCCCTCCACTTT.

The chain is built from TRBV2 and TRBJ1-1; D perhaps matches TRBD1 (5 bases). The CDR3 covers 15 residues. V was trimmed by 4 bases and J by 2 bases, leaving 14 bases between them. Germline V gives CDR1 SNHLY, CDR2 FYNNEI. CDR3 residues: CASSAQGRGNTEAFF. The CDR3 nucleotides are TGTGCCAGCAGTGCCCAGGGTAGGGGAAACACTGAAGCTTTCTTT.

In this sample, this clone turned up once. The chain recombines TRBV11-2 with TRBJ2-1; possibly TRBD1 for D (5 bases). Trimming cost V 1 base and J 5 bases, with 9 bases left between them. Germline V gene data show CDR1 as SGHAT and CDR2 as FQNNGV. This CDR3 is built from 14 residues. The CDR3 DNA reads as TGTGCCAGCAGCTTAGGCGTCAGGGACAATGAGCAGTTCTTC. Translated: CASSLGVRDNEQFF.

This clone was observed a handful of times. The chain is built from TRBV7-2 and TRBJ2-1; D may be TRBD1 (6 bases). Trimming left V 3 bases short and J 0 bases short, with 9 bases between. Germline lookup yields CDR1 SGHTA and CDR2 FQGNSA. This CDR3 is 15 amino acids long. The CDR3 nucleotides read TGTGCCAGCAGCTTCAGGGGCAACTCCTACAATGAGCAGTTCTTC. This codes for CASSFRGNSYNEQFF.

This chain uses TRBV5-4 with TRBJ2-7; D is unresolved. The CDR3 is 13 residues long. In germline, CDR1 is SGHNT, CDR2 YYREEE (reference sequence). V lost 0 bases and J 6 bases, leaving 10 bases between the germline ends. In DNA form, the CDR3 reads TGTGCCAGCAGCTTGGGGGCGCAGAGCGAGCAGTACGTC. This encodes CASSLGAQSEQYV.

Written as DNA, the CDR3 is TGTGCCAGCAGCTTCGCCCCTAGCGGTACCTACAATGAGCAGTTCTTC. It is translated as CASSFAPSGTYNEQFF. This chain connects TRBV7-9 to TRBJ2-1, with TRBD2 matching over 7 bases. This CDR3 has 16 amino acids. Looked up from germline, CDR1 is SEHNR and CDR2 is FQNEAQ (reference sequence). V was pared by 3 bases and J by 2 bases, with 7 bases of the junction left unmatched.

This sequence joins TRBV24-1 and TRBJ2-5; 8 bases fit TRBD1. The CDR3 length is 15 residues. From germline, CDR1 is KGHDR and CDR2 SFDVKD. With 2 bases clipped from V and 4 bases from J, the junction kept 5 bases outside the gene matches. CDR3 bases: TGTGCCACCAGTGATTGGGCAGGGGGCAGAGAGACCCAGTACTTC. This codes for CATSDWAGGRETQYF.

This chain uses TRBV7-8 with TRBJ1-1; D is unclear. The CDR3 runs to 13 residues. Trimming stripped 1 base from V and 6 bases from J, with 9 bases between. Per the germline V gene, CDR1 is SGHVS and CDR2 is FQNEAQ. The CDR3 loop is CASSLVFTPEAFF. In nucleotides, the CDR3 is TGTGCCAGCAGCTTAGTATTTACTCCTGAAGCTTTCTTT.

CDR3 in DNA: TGTGCCAGCAGTGATTCCAGCTATAATGAAAAACTGTTTTTT. It yields the protein CASSDSSYNEKLFF. The chain has TRBV2 and TRBJ1-4; D is undetermined. The CDR3 length is 14 residues. Between the trimmed V and J ends, which lost 3 bases and 4 bases, there was a span of 9 bases. Germline V gene lookup returns CDR1 SNHLY and CDR2 FYNNEI.

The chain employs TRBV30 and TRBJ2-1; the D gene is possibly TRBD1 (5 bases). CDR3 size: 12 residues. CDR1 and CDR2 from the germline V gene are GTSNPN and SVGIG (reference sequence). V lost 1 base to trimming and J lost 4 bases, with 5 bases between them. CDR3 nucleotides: TGTGCCTGGAGTGGGACATACAATGAGCAGTTCTTC. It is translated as CAWSGTYNEQFF.

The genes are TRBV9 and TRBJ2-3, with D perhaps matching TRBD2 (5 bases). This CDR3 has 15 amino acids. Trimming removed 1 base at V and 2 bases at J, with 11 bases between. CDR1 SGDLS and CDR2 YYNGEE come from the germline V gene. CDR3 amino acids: CASSVQVGVTDTQYF. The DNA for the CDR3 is TGTGCCAGCAGCGTACAGGTCGGGGTCACAGATACGCAGTATTTT.

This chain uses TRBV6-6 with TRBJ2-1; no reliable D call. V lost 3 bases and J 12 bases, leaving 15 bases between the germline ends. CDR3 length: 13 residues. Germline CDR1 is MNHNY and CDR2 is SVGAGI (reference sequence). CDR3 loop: CASSYAARATQFF. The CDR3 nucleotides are TGTGCCAGCAGTTATGCCGCCCGAGCCACGCAGTTCTTC.

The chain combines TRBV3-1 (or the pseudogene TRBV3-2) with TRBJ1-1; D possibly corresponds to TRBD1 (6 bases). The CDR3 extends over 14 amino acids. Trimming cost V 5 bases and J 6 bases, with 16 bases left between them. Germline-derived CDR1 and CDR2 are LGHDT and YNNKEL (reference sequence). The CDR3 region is CASSLQGGVPEAFF. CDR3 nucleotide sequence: TGTGCCAGCAGCTTACAGGGTGGCGTGCCTGAAGCTTTCTTT.

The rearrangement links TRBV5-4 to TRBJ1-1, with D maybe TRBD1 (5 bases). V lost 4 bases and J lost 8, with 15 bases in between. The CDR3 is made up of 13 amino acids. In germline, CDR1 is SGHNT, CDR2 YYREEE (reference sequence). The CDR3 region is CASSQIDSGEAFF. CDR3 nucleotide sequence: TGTGCCAGCAGCCAAATAGACAGTGGAGAAGCTTTCTTT.

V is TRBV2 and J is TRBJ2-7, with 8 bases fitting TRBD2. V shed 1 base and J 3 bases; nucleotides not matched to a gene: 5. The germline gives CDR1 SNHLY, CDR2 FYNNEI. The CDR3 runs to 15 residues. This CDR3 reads CASSEGLAGGYEQYF. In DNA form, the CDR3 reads TGTGCCAGCAGTGAAGGTTTGGCGGGGGGCTACGAGCAGTACTTC.

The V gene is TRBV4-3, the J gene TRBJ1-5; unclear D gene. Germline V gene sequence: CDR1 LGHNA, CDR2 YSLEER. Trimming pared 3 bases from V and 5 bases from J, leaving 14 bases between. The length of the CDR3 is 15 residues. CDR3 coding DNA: TGCGCCAGCAGCCATTCGGAACAGAACCATCAGCCCCAGCATTTT. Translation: CASSHSEQNHQPQHF.

CDR3 in amino acids: CATSRDGGINQPQHF. For the CDR3, the DNA is TGTGCCACCAGCAGAGACGGGGGAATCAATCAGCCCCAGCATTTT. The V gene is TRBV15, the J gene TRBJ1-5; D is perhaps TRBD1 (5 bases). CDR1 LNHNV and CDR2 YYDKDF come from the germline V gene (reference sequence). V dropped 0 bases and J dropped 3 bases, with 9 bases sitting between them. The CDR3 has 15 amino acids.